Below, 23 T cell receptor beta chains from the same sample are listed, as sequenced in a study of regulatory T cells in long-lasting Graves disease. The sample's time point: newly diagnosed GD, antithyroid drugs for less than 3 months. Generation of the TCR library employed RNA extracted from PBMCs. Researchers made TCR beta libraries by using iRepertoire HTBI primers and running Arm-PCR on CDR3 regions. A single record per CDR3 protein comes from TCRdb applying MiXCR to the multiplex PCR reads. In the table there are hundreds of thousands of distinct CDR3 sequences, about 15% of which are singletons. The sample was also reused in another study, on T cells in Graves' hyperthyroidism and ophthalmopathy.

The specimen was peripheral blood mononuclear cells (PBMCs), collected at new diagnosis, from a patient treated with antithyroid drugs. These receptors all stem from a woman aged 25 to 39 with Graves disease.

The CDR3 loop reads CASSFGAHAGNTIYF. The CDR3 DNA reads TGTGCCAGCAGCTTTGGCGCCCACGCTGGAAACACCATATATTTT. The V and J genes are TRBV7-9 and TRBJ1-3; D uncertain. Germline values: CDR1 SEHNR, CDR2 FQNEAQ (reference sequence). The CDR3 runs to 15 residues. V was shortened by 3 bases and J by 2 bases, with 11 bases between the two germline ends.

Only a few counts were recorded for this clonotype. The rearrangement joins TRBV6-1 to TRBJ2-1; 11 bases are shared with TRBD2. The CDR3 has 16 amino acids. V trimming: 1 base; J trimming: 7 bases; junction bases outside the gene matches: 6. The V gene's germline CDR1 is MNHNS and CDR2 SASEGT. CDR3 loop: CASSEGLAGGWNEQFF. The CDR3 nucleotides are TGTGCCAGCAGTGAAGGGTTAGCGGGAGGGTGGAATGAGCAGTTCTTC.

This clonotype was detected ten times or more. The chain's CDR3 is CASSFLTGVNTEAFF. The CDR3, as DNA: TGTGCCAGCAGTTTTCTTACAGGGGTGAACACTGAAGCTTTCTTT. The chain links TRBV12-3 or TRBV12-4 to TRBJ1-1; 7 bases map to TRBD1. CDR3 size: 15 residues. Trimming cost V 3 bases and J 0 bases; bases outside gene matches: 4.

The CDR3 DNA follows: TGTGCCAGCAGCTTAGGAGGTAGCGGGAGGCTCGGTGAGCAGTTCTTC. Encoded protein: CASSLGGSGRLGEQFF. This rearrangement joins TRBV11-3 to TRBJ2-1, with 10 bases lining up with TRBD2. V lost 1 base and J lost 9; bases outside the gene matches: 9. The CDR3 totals 16 residues. Germline CDR1 reads SGHNT; CDR2 reads YENEEA.

This clonotype was counted at least ten times. This chain connects TRBV6-5 to TRBJ2-7, with 9 bases that match TRBD2. With 4 bases clipped from V and 6 bases from J, the junction kept 7 bases outside the gene matches. There are 14 residues in the CDR3. From germline, CDR1 is MNHEY and CDR2 SVGAGI. CDR3 DNA: TGTGCCAGCAGTTTCCCCGGGACTAGCCGCGAGCAGTACTTC. Translation gives CASSFPGTSREQYF.

With regard to this clonotype: The junction differs from germline at one of its ends, possibly a read error. CDR3 in DNA: TGTGCCAGCAGCTTAAGGGCCGGGACGGGGGCCAACATCCTGACTTTC. As protein: CASSLRAGTGANILTF. The rearrangement links TRBV7-3 to TRBJ2-6, with D perhaps assigned TRBD1 or TRBD2 (6 bases each). Germline V gives CDR1 SGHTA, CDR2 FQGTGA. The CDR3 sequence is 16 residues long.

This sequence joins TRBV20-1 and TRBJ2-2, with 7 bases that match TRBD2. The CDR3 is made up of 17 amino acids. The V segment lost 3 bases and the J segment 6 bases; nucleotides outside the gene matches: 16. Germline V CDR1 and CDR2: DFQATT, SNEGSKA (reference sequence). CDR3 bases: TGCAGTGCTAGGGGGGGGAAAGCGGGATCTCTGTCCGGGGAGCTGTTTTTT. It translates to CSARGGKAGSLSGELFF.

There are many counts of this clonotype. The V call is TRBV19, the J call TRBJ2-2; D not resolved. CDR1 is LNHDA and CDR2 is SQIVND in the germline V gene (reference sequence). This CDR3 contains 12 residues. The germline V and J ends were trimmed by 3 bases and 6 bases, with 5 bases remaining between them. CDR3 in amino acids: CASSMSSGELFF. The CDR3 DNA reads as TGTGCCAGTAGTATGTCGTCCGGGGAGCTGTTTTTT.

This clonotype has a count of ten or more. The chain uses TRBV6-1 and TRBJ2-3; the D call may be TRBD1 or TRBD2 (5 bases each). CDR1 and CDR2 (germline): MNHNS, SASEGT. The CDR3 contains 14 residues. Trimming took 6 bases from V and 0 from J, leaving 10 bases between them. CDR3 nucleotide sequence: TGTGCCAGCAGATGGGACGTTAGCACAGATACGCAGTATTTT. Amino acid sequence: CASRWDVSTDTQYF.

This clonotype has more than one count but fewer than ten. The rearrangement uses TRBV18 and TRBJ2-3; possibly TRBD2 for D (6 bases). This CDR3 spans 15 amino acids. In germline, CDR1 is KGHSH, CDR2 LQKENI. V lost 4 bases and J lost 0, with 11 bases in between. The CDR3 DNA sequence: TGTGCCAGCTCACATCTTAGCGGTAGCACAGATACGCAGTATTTT. Translated, it gives CASSHLSGSTDTQYF.

The chain couples TRBV6-2 or TRBV6-3 to TRBJ2-3; 8 nucleotides line up with TRBD1. The CDR3 loop spans 14 amino acids. CDR1 and CDR2 from the germline V gene are MNHEY and SVGEGT. V trimming: 6 bases; J trimming: 8 bases; junction bases outside the gene matches: 10. CDR3 loop: CASRRTGSDGTQYF. CDR3 DNA: TGTGCCAGCAGGAGGACAGGGAGCGACGGTACGCAGTATTTT.

The J gene is TRBJ2-5, the V gene TRBV5-1; D might be TRBD2 (6 bases). The CDR3 spans 14 residues. In germline, CDR1 is SGHRS, CDR2 YFSETQ. With 3 bases removed from V and 4 bases from J, the gap between germline ends came to 13 bases. The CDR3 loop is CASSSSGFGETQYF. The DNA for the CDR3 is TGCGCCAGCAGCTCCAGCGGGTTTGGAGAGACCCAGTACTTC. Using reference TRBV5-1 and TRBJ2-5 for the parts outside the CDR3, the full variable domain is KAGVTQTPRYLIKTRGQQVTLSCSPISGHRSVSWYQQTPGQGLQFLFEYFSETQRNKGNFPGRFSGRQFSNSRSEMNVSTLELGDSALYLCASSSSGFGETQYFGPGTRLLVL.

This clonotype was counted a single time. This may be a read error, as it is one base from a much larger clone. The rearrangement links TRBV6-1 to TRBJ1-2; D possibly corresponds to TRBD1 (5 bases). The length of the CDR3 is 13 residues. CDR1 and CDR2 (germline): MNHNS, SASEGT. The ends were cut back, 6 bases at V and 8 bases at J, with 16 bases in the middle. For the CDR3, the DNA is TGTGCCAGCAGGATACGTTGGGGCGGCGGCTACACCTTC. Encoded protein: CASRIRWGGGYTF.

This clonotype was seen many times. This chain uses TRBV7-9 with TRBJ1-1; D unclear. The CDR3 spans 13 residues. Trimming took 5 bases from V and 7 from J, leaving 14 bases between them. Per germline, CDR1 SEHNR and CDR2 FQNEAQ (reference sequence). The CDR3 bases are TGTGCCAGCAGCCCCGGTGCCGGCAGTGAAGCTTTCTTT. It codes for CASSPGAGSEAFF.

This clonotype was counted many times. The chain combines TRBV28 with TRBJ2-7, with D tentatively TRBD1 or TRBD2 (5 bases each). CDR1 MDHEN and CDR2 SYDVKM come from the germline V gene. V was clipped by 6 bases and J by 0 bases, with 21 bases between them. The CDR3 spans 17 residues. The CDR3 loop reads CASRARSYRGPSYEQYF. CDR3 coding DNA: TGTGCCAGCAGAGCGCGAAGTTATAGGGGACCCTCCTACGAGCAGTACTTC.

This clonotype was seen ten or more times. This sequence joins TRBV28 and TRBJ2-7; 10 nucleotides align to TRBD1. CDR1 and CDR2 (germline): MDHEN, SYDVKM. The length of the CDR3 is 14 residues. V lost 5 bases to trimming and J lost 4 bases; unmatched junction nucleotides: 5. CDR3 nucleotides: TGTGCCAGCAGTCAGACAGGGGGCACTTACGAGCAGTACTTC. This encodes CASSQTGGTYEQYF.

This clonotype was counted a few times. V usage is TRBV5-1 and J usage is TRBJ2-7, with D maybe TRBD2 (6 bases). The CDR3 covers 11 residues. CDR1 SGHRS and CDR2 YFSETQ come from the germline V gene. Trimming shortened V by 2 bases and J by 10 bases, and 10 bases separated the two germline ends. The CDR3 coding sequence is TGCGCCAGCAGCTTTGGGGGGTCACAGTACTTC. This codes for CASSFGGSQYF.

The chain couples TRBV18 to TRBJ1-3; D might be TRBD1 (6 bases). V shed 5 bases and J shed 4 bases, with 15 bases lying between them. Per germline, CDR1 KGHSH and CDR2 LQKENI. This CDR3 is built from 15 residues. CDR3 residues: CASSTQGRGGNTIYF. The CDR3 nucleotides read TGTGCCAGCTCAACACAGGGACGAGGCGGAAACACCATATATTTT.

In its sample, this clonotype was seen a few times. This sequence joins TRBV20-1 and TRBJ2-6; no clear D gene. Germline V gene data show CDR1 as DFQATT and CDR2 as SNEGSKA (reference sequence). CDR3 length equals 13 residues. Between the trimmed V and J ends, which lost 6 bases and 0 bases, there was a span of 6 bases. The CDR3 region has the DNA TGCAGTGCGGACGTCTCTGGGGCCAACGTCCTGACTTTC. Translated, it gives CSADVSGANVLTF.

This clonotype was counted between two and nine times. The V gene is TRBV6-1, the J gene TRBJ2-6; no clear D. V was shortened by 5 bases and J by 0 bases, with 14 bases between the two germline ends. From germline, CDR1 is MNHNS and CDR2 SASEGT. The CDR3 extends over 17 amino acids. The CDR3 DNA reads TGTGCCAGCAGTCCCCAAGAGACCTTCTCTGGGGCCAACGTCCTGACTTTC. Encoded protein: CASSPQETFSGANVLTF.

This clonotype was seen repeatedly, ten times or more. The J gene is TRBJ2-7, the V gene TRBV6-2 or TRBV6-3; D call uncertain. V was shortened by 0 bases and J by 0 bases, with 9 bases between the two germline ends. The CDR3 is made up of 15 amino acids. Germline CDR1 is MNHEY and CDR2 is SVGEGT. The CDR3 region has the DNA TGTGCCAGCAGTTACTCGGGTTTCGACTCCTACGAGCAGTACTTC. Translated: CASSYSGFDSYEQYF.

A note on this clonotype: With a much larger clone just one base away, this may be a read error. The chain combines TRBV28 with TRBJ1-2; 7 bases are a match to TRBD1. Germline-derived CDR1 and CDR2 are MDHEN and SYDVKM. The CDR3 loop spans 13 amino acids. CDR3 amino acids: CVSSQRQGYGYTF. CDR3 DNA sequence: TGTGTCAGCAGTCAACGACAGGGTTATGGCTACACCTTC.

This clonotype was counted many times. V gene TRBV10-3 combines with J gene TRBJ2-3, with a tentative D call TRBD2 (6 bases). Germline lookup yields CDR1 ENHRY and CDR2 SYGVKD. V lost 5 bases, J lost 6 bases, and 18 bases lay in between. This CDR3 spans 15 amino acids. CDR3 nucleotides: TGTGCCATCAGTCACCCGGGACTGGGGAGGGATACGCAGTATTTT. It encodes CAISHPGLGRDTQYF.